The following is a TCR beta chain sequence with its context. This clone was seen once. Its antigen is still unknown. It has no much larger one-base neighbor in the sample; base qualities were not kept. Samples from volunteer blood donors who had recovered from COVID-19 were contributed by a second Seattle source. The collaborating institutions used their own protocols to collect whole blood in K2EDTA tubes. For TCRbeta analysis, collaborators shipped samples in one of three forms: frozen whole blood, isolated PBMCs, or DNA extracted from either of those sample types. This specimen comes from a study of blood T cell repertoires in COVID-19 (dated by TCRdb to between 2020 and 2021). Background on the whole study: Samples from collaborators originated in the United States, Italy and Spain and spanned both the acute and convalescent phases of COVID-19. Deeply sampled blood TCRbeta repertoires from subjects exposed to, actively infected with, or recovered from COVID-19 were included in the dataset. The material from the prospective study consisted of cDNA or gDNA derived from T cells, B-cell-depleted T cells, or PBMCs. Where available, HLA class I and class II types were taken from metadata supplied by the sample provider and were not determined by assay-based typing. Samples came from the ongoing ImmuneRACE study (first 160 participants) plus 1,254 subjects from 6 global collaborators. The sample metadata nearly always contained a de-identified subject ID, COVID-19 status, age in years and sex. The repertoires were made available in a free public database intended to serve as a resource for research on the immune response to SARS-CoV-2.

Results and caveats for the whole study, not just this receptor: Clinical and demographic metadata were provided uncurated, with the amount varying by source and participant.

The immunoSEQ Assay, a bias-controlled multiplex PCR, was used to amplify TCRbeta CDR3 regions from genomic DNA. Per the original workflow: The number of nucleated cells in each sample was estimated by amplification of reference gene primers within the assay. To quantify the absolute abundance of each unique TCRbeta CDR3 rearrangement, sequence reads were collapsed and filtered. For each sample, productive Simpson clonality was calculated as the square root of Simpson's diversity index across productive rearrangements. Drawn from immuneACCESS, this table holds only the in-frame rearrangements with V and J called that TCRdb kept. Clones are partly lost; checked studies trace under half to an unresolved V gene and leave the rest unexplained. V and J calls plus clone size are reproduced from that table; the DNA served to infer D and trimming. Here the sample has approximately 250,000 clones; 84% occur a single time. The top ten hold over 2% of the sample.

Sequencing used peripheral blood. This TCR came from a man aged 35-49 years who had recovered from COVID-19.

The nucleotide sequence is given as TGTGCCAGCTCAACCGGGACAGGGGTCGATGGCTACACCTTC. Translated, it gives CASSTGTGVDGYTF. The rearranged segments are TRBV18 and TRBJ1-2, and TRBD1 aligns with 10 junction nucleotides. The CDR1 and CDR2 encoded by the germline V gene are KGHSH and LQKENI. Here V drops 5 bases and J drops 6 bases, and the junction holds 6 bases not matched to any gene. From cysteine to phenylalanine, the CDR3 is 14 amino acids long. Only CDR3 DNA is held: 42 bases, read in frame from base 1.